The 22 T cell receptor beta chains listed next were all sequenced from one sample in a study of CD8 T cells in ankylosing spondylitis. TCRdb itself ran the 5' RACE reads through MiXCR, one entry per CDR3 protein. The sample lists around 180,000 distinct CDR3 sequences; 15% to 20% were seen once. The specimen sequenced was blood, either unsorted or a sorted T cell fraction (not recorded which). The receptors stem from a male donor between 5 and 29 years old with ankylosing spondylitis or in good health (not recorded which).

The V gene is TRBV5-1, the J gene TRBJ2-1, with D possibly matching TRBD2 (6 bases). Trimming cost V 0 bases and J 9 bases, with 13 bases left between them. The germline V gene has CDR1 SGHRS and CDR2 YFSETQ. The length of the CDR3 is 14 residues. The CDR3 here is CASSLAGGNGEQFF. The CDR3 DNA sequence: TGCGCCAGCAGCTTGGCCGGCGGGAATGGTGAGCAGTTCTTC.

At least ten counts were recorded for this clonotype. Relative to the germline gene, one junction end is altered; a read error may explain this. The genes are TRBV7-9 and TRBJ2-5; TRBD2 agrees at 9 bases. CDR1 SEHNR and CDR2 FQNEAQ come from the germline V gene (reference sequence). The CDR3 is 16 residues long. This CDR3 is CASSSPSGADHETQYF. CDR3 DNA sequence: TGTGCCAGCAGCTCTCCTAGCGGGGCAGACCACGAGACCCAGTACTTC.

This clonotype showed up many times. This rearrangement joins TRBV12-3 or TRBV12-4 to TRBJ2-3; no clear D. V lost 6 bases, J lost 0 bases, and 13 bases lay in between. The CDR3 is 15 residues long. The CDR3 coding sequence is TGTGCCAGCAGGGGCCAAACGACTAGCACAGATACGCAGTATTTT. It translates to CASRGQTTSTDTQYF.

This clonotype occurred many times. An end of the junction does not agree with germline; a read error may underlie this. The V gene is TRBV20-1, the J gene TRBJ2-7; the D gene could be TRBD1 or TRBD2 (5 bases each). CDR3 length equals 11 residues. Germline lookup yields CDR1 DFQATT and CDR2 SNEGSKA (reference sequence). DNA of the CDR3: TGCAGTGCTAGTTCGGGGCCTCAAAAGACCTTC. Its translation: CSASSGPQKTF.

This clonotype was counted ten times or more. The chain combines TRBV6-2 or TRBV6-3 with TRBJ2-2; 9 nucleotides match TRBD2. The germline CDR1 and CDR2 sequences are MNHEY and SVGEGT. The CDR3 contains 15 residues. With 5 bases clipped from V and 2 bases from J, the junction kept 3 bases outside the gene matches. This CDR3 is CASSVAGANTGELFF. The CDR3 nucleotides read TGTGCCAGCAGTGTAGCGGGAGCTAACACCGGGGAGCTGTTTTTT.

This clonotype was recorded many times. J is TRBJ2-1 and V is TRBV20-1, with D unclear. Germline loops: CDR1 DFQATT, CDR2 SNEGSKA (reference sequence). The CDR3 extends over 15 amino acids. V lost 3 bases, J lost 5 bases, and 17 bases lay in between. The CDR3 DNA sequence: TGCAGTGCTAGGCCTAAGGTTGTTGGGCACAATGAGCAGTTCTTC. This sequence encodes CSARPKVVGHNEQFF.

This clonotype was seen more than once but under ten times. The V and J genes are TRBV29-1 and TRBJ2-3; D remains unclear. The CDR3 runs 11 residues. V shed 4 bases and J shed 2 bases, with 4 bases lying between them. The V gene's germline CDR1 is SQVTM and CDR2 ANQGSEA. In DNA, the CDR3 is TGCAGCGTTGGTCACACAGATACGCAGTATTTT. Translation: CSVGHTDTQYF.

The sample holds many counts of this clonotype. The chain employs TRBV12-3 or TRBV12-4 and TRBJ2-5; 10 bases are a match to TRBD1. The junction had 10 bases not matched to a gene; V was cut back by 5 bases and J by 10 bases. This CDR3 comprises 14 residues. This CDR3 reads CASSLRDRGSGQYF. The CDR3 DNA reads as TGTGCCAGCAGTCTCCGGGACAGGGGCAGTGGCCAGTACTTC.

At least ten counts were recorded for this clonotype. The chain combines TRBV12-3 or TRBV12-4 with TRBJ1-2; no clear D gene. CDR3 size: 12 residues. V lost 3 bases, J lost 2 bases, and 4 bases lay in between. The CDR3 reads CASSFVNYGYTF. In nucleotides, the CDR3 is TGTGCCAGCAGTTTCGTAAACTATGGCTACACCTTC.

This clonotype was seen repeatedly, ten times or more. J is TRBJ1-1 and V is TRBV7-8; D unclear. In germline, CDR1 is SGHVS, CDR2 FQNEAQ. Trimming pared 5 bases from V and 2 bases from J, leaving 12 bases between. There are 14 residues in the CDR3. CDR3 DNA: TGTGCCAGCAGCCCAGGCCCCGGTAACACTGAAGCTTTCTTT. It codes for CASSPGPGNTEAFF.

The chain couples TRBV5-1 to TRBJ2-3; 10 nucleotides agree with TRBD2. CDR1 SGHRS and CDR2 YFSETQ come from the germline V gene. The trim removed 0 bases at V and 3 bases at J, leaving 16 bases unmatched. This CDR3 spans 20 amino acids. CDR3: CASSLEVSQSGRALTDTQYF. The CDR3 bases are TGCGCCAGCAGCTTGGAAGTGTCGCAGAGCGGGAGGGCCCTGACAGATACGCAGTATTTT.

This clonotype was found many times. The chain has TRBV12-3 or TRBV12-4 and TRBJ2-5; no firm D call. Trimming shortened V by 6 bases and J by 5 bases, and 16 bases separated the two germline ends. This CDR3 contains 14 residues. CDR3 nucleotide sequence: TGTGCCAGCAGCCGAAAGGACCTATTGGAGACCCAGTACTTC. Translated: CASSRKDLLETQYF.

This clonotype came up many times. This chain uses TRBV29-1 with TRBJ1-4, with TRBD1 matching 9 bases. The CDR3 is 13 amino acids. The germline V gene has CDR1 SQVTM and CDR2 ANQGSEA. V lost 5 bases to trimming and J lost 5 bases; unmatched junction nucleotides: 3. In nucleotides, the CDR3 is TGCAGCGTTAAAGGGACAGGGAATGAAAAACTGTTTTTT. Encoded protein: CSVKGTGNEKLFF.

This chain uses TRBV5-4 with TRBJ2-1, with 8 positions matching TRBD2. The germline CDR1 and CDR2 sequences are SGHNT and YYREEE (reference sequence). V lost 5 bases and J lost 10; bases outside the gene matches: 17. The CDR3 is 16 residues long. The CDR3 nucleotides are TGTGCCAGCAGTCTGCCCCCGGCGGGAGGAGGGAGAGAGCAGTTCTTC. Amino acid sequence: CASSLPPAGGGREQFF.

This clonotype has more than one count but fewer than ten. V and J are TRBV5-1 and TRBJ2-5, with a weak D call TRBD2 (6 bases). CDR1 and CDR2 (germline): SGHRS, YFSETQ. The CDR3 covers 13 residues. Trimming left V 7 bases short and J 4 bases short, with 14 bases between. CDR3 amino acids: CASGWDSGETQYF. CDR3 sequence (DNA): TGCGCCAGCGGGTGGGACTCCGGAGAGACCCAGTACTTC. Supplemented by reference TRBV5-1 and TRBJ2-5, the full variable domain reads KAGVTQTPRYLIKTRGQQVTLSCSPISGHRSVSWYQQTPGQGLQFLFEYFSETQRNKGNFPGRFSGRQFSNSRSEMNVSTLELGDSALYLCASGWDSGETQYFGPGTRLLVL.

Many counts were recorded for this clonotype. This chain joins TRBV5-1 and TRBJ2-1; 11 positions agree with TRBD2. With V trimmed by 1 base and J by 0 bases, 6 bases remained unmatched. The CDR3 is made up of 18 amino acids. Looked up from germline, CDR1 is SGHRS and CDR2 is YFSETQ. The CDR3 DNA is TGCGCCAGCAGCTTGTTGGGACTAGCGGCTTCCTCCTACAATGAGCAGTTCTTC. Protein: CASSLLGLAASSYNEQFF.

This clonotype was counted ten times or more. This chain connects TRBV20-1 to TRBJ2-1; TRBD2 matches at 8 bases. In germline, CDR1 is DFQATT, CDR2 SNEGSKA (reference sequence). CDR3 length: 14 residues. J lost 7 bases, V lost 0 bases, and 5 bases had no gene match. DNA of the CDR3: TGCAGTGCTAGAGAGGGACTAGTCGTTAATGAGCAGTTCTTC. Translation: CSAREGLVVNEQFF.

Many counts were recorded for this clonotype. This chain uses TRBV20-1 with TRBJ2-3; perhaps TRBD2 as D (5 bases). Germline assignment: CDR1 DFQATT and CDR2 SNEGSKA (reference sequence). The CDR3 contains 13 residues. Trimming shortened V by 7 bases and J by 1 base, and 12 bases separated the two germline ends. CDR3 residues: CSGGGYGTDTQYF. In DNA, the CDR3 is TGCAGTGGTGGCGGGTACGGCACAGATACGCAGTATTTT.

This clonotype was observed many times. CDR3 nucleotide sequence: TGTGCCATCAGTGAGTCGAGCGGGAGTACGTCCGGGGAGCTGTTTTTT. Translation: CAISESSGSTSGELFF. The chain combines TRBV10-3 with TRBJ2-2; 8 positions match TRBD2. V lost 0 bases to trimming and J lost 6 bases; unmatched junction nucleotides: 6. CDR3 size: 16 residues. Germline CDR1 is ENHRY and CDR2 is SYGVKD.

The J gene is TRBJ2-5, the V gene TRBV4-1, with 7 bases that match TRBD1. J was trimmed by 0 bases and V by 3 bases; bases with no gene match: 4. The CDR3 totals 15 residues. The germline gives CDR1 MGHRA, CDR2 YSYEKL. The CDR3 nucleotides read TGCGCCAGCAGCCAGGGGACAGTTAACCAAGAGACCCAGTACTTC. Translating gives CASSQGTVNQETQYF.

This clonotype was seen ten or more times. The V gene is TRBV27, the J gene TRBJ2-3, with 7 nucleotides matching TRBD2. The CDR3 is made up of 20 amino acids. The germline gives CDR1 MNHEY, CDR2 SMNVEV (reference sequence). V was clipped by 1 base and J by 0 bases; unmatched bases: 16. The DNA of the CDR3 is TGTGCCAGCAGTTTATTAACCGGGGGATCTAGCGGTTTGAGCACAGATACGCAGTATTTT. Amino acids: CASSLLTGGSSGLSTDTQYF.

There are many counts of this clonotype. The V gene is TRBV12-3 or TRBV12-4, the J gene TRBJ2-3; tentative D call: TRBD1 (6 bases). This CDR3 comprises 12 residues. The V and J ends lost 6 bases and 7 bases respectively, with 11 bases between them. CDR3 sequence reads: CASRPGEYTQYF. The CDR3 nucleotides read TGTGCCAGCAGGCCAGGGGAATATACGCAGTATTTT.